This T cell receptor (beta chain) is from a study of metastatic and nonmetastatic thyroid tumors. Study information: Both malignant and benign thyroid patients supplied peripheral blood and tumor or nodule tissue samples, across which the repertoires of these patients were then compared.

Notes on the study in general: Across blood and tumor, TCR beta diversity in malignant thyroid tumors was reportedly significantly higher than in benign nodules.

Many counts were recorded for this clone. Its antigen is currently unknown. CDR3 length equals 13 residues. The germline V gene encodes CDR1 SGHRS and CDR2 YFSETQ. Trimming left V 0 bases short and J 2 bases short, with 6 bases between. Original processing notes: The distant-metastasis classifier for papillary thyroid cancer was built from CDR3 differences across clinicopathological groups. Using MiXCR, TCRdb re-called clones from the PCR reads. The V and J calls and clone size are TCRdb's, not the authors'. The table has roughly 83,000 clones, about 15% seen once. Patients had received no treatment of any kind before thyroid surgery.

The receptor was derived from a female donor with papillary thyroid cancer or a benign thyroid nodule (not recorded which). Some clones in this sample may be carry-over from other donors' samples. Sequenced input: blood. This rearrangement joins TRBV5-1 to TRBJ2-7; D unclear. CDR3 sequence: CASSLEQPYEQYF. The CDR3 DNA follows: TGCGCCAGCAGCTTGGAGCAGCCCTACGAGCAGTACTTC.